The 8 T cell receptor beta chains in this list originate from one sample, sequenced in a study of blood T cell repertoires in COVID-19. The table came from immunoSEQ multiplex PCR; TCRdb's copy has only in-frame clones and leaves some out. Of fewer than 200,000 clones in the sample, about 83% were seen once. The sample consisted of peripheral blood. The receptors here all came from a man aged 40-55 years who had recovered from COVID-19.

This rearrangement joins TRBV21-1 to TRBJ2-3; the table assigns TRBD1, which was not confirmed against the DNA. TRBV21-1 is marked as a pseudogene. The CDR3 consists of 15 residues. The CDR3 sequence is CASSSRDRHTDTQYF. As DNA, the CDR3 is TGTGCCAGCAGCAGCCGGGACAGACACACAGATACGCAGTATTTT.

CDR3 protein: CAWSRSATNEKLFF. In DNA form, the CDR3 reads TGTGCCTGGAGTCGGTCCGCAACTAATGAAAAACTGTTTTTT. J is TRBJ1-4 and V is TRBV30, with unresolved D. Germline V CDR1 and CDR2: GTSNPN, SVGIG (reference sequence). V was trimmed by 2 bases and J by 0 bases, leaving 7 bases between them. CDR3 length equals 14 residues.

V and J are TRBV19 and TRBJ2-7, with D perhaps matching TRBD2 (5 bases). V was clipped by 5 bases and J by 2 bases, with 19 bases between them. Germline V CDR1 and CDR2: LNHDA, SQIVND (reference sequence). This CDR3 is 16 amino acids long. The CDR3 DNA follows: TGTGCCAGTAGTCATTACTGGACTGAATCAACCTACGAGCAGTACTTC. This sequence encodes CASSHYWTESTYEQYF.

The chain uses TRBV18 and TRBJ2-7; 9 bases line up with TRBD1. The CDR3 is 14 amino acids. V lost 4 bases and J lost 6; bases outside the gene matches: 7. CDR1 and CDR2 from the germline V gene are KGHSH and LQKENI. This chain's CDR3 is CASSLGTGFREQYF. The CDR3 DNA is TGTGCCAGCTCACTCGGGACAGGGTTCCGCGAGCAGTACTTC.

The CDR3 DNA reads as TGTGCCAGCACCTCGGGCAGGGGAAAAGTCAATGAGCAGTTCTTC. As protein: CASTSGRGKVNEQFF. The chain recombines TRBV7-2 with TRBJ2-1, with D perhaps matching TRBD1 (6 bases). In germline, CDR1 is SGHTA, CDR2 FQGNSA. The ends were cut back, 7 bases at V and 6 bases at J, with 19 bases in the middle. The CDR3 covers 15 residues.

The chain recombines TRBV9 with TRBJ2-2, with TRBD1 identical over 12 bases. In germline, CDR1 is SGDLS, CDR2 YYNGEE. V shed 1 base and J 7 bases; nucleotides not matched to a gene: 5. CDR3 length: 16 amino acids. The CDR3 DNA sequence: TGTGCCAGCAGCGTATTGGGACAGGGGGCCGGCGGGGAGCTGTTTTTT. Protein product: CASSVLGQGAGGELFF.

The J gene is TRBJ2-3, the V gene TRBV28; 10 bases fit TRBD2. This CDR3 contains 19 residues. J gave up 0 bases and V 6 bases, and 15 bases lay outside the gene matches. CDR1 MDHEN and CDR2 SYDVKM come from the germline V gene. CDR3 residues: CASSLGVAGGPPSTDTQYF. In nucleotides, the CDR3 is TGTGCCAGCAGCCTCGGGGTAGCGGGAGGCCCACCCAGCACAGATACGCAGTATTTT.

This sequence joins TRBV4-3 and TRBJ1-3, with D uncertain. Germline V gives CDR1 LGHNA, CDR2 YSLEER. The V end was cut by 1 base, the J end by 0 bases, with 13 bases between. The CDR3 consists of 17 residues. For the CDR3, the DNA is TGCGCCAGCAGCCAAGCGTGGGGAGGATACTCTGGAAACACCATATATTTT. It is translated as CASSQAWGGYSGNTIYF.